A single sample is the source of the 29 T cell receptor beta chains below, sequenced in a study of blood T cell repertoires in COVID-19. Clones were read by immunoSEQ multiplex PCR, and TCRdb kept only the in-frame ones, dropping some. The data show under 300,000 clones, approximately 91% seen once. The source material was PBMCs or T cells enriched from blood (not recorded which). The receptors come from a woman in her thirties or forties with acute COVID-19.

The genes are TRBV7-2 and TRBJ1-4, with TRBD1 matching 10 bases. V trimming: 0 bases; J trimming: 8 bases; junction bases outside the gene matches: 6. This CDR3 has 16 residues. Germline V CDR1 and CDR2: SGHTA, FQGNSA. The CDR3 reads CASSLAPGQGKEKLFF. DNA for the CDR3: TGTGCCAGCAGCTTAGCACCGGGACAGGGGAAAGAAAAACTGTTTTTT.

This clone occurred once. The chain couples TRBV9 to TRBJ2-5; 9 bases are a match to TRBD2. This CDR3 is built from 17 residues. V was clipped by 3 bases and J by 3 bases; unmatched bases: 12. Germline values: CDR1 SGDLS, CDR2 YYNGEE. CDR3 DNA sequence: TGTGCCAGCAGCGAGGGGTGGGTTAGCGGGGGAAAAGAGACCCAGTACTTC. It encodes CASSEGWVSGGKETQYF. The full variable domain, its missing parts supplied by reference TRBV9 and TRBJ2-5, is DSGVTQTPKHLITATGQRVTLRCSPRSGDLSVYWYQQSLDQGLQFLIQYYNGEERAKGNILERFSAQQFPDLHSELNLSSLELGDSALYFCASSEGWVSGGKETQYFGPGTRLLVL.

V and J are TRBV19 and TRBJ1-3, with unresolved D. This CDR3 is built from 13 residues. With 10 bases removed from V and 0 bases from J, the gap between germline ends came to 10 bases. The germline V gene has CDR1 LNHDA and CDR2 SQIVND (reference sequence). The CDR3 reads CATAGASGNTIYF. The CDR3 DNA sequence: TGTGCCACCGCGGGAGCCTCTGGAAACACCATATATTTT.

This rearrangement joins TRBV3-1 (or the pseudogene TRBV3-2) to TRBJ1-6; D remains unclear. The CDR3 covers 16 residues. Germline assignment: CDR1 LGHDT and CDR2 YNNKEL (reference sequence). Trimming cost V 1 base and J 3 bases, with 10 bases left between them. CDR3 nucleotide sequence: TGTGCCAGCAGCCAAGCAGTCACCAACTATAATTCACCCCTCCACTTT. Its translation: CASSQAVTNYNSPLHF.

The CDR3, as DNA: TGTGCCAGCAGCTTAGGGCAGGGGTCAGATACGCAGTATTTT. This translates into CASSLGQGSDTQYF. V and J are TRBV7-3 and TRBJ2-3; possibly TRBD1 for D (6 bases). The germline V and J ends were trimmed by 2 bases and 4 bases, with 10 bases remaining between them. Per the germline V gene, CDR1 is SGHTA and CDR2 is FQGTGA. This CDR3 contains 14 residues.

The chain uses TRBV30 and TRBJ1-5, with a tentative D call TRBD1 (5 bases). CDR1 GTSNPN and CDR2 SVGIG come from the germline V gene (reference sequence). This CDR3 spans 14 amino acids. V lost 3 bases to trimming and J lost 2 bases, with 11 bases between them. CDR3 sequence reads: CAWSGGGGNQPQHF. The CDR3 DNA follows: TGTGCCTGGAGCGGGGGAGGGGGCAATCAGCCCCAGCATTTT.

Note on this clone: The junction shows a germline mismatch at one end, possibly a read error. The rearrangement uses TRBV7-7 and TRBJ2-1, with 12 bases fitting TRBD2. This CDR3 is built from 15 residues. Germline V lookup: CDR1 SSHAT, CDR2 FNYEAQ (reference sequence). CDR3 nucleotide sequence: TGTGCTAGCAGCCTCGGGACTAGCGGGTACAATGAGCAGTTCTTC. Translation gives CASSLGTSGYNEQFF.

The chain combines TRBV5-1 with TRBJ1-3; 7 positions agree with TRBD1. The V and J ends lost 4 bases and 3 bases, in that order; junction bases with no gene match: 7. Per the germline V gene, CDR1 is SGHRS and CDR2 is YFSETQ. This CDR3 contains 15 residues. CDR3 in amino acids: CASSPGGQFGNTIYF. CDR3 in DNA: TGCGCCAGCAGCCCAGGGGGTCAGTTTGGAAACACCATATATTTT.

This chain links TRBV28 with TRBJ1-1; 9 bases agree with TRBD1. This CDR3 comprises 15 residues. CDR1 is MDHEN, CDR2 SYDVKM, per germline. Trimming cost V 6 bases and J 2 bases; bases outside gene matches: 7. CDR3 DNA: TGTGCCAGCAGAACCTGGGGACAGGGAAACACTGAAGCTTTCTTT. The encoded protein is CASRTWGQGNTEAFF.

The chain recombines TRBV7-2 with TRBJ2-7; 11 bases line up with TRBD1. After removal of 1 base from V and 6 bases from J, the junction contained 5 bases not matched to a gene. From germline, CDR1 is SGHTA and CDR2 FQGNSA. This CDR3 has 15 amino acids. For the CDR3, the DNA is TGTGCCAGCAGCTTAGTGCTGGGACAGGGGGTCGAGCAGTACTTC. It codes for CASSLVLGQGVEQYF.

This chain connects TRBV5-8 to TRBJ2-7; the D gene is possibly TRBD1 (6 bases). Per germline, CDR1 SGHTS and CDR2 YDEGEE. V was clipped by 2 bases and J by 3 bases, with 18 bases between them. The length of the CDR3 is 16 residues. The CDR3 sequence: CASSFGQTGRFYEQYF. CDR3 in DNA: TGTGCCAGCAGCTTCGGACAGACCGGCCGTTTCTACGAGCAGTACTTC.

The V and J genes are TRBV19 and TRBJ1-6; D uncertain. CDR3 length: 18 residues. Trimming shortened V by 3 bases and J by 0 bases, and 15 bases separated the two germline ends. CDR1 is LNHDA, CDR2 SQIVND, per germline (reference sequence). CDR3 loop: CASSIWALGSSYNSPLHF. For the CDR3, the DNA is TGTGCCAGTAGTATCTGGGCCCTCGGTAGCTCCTATAATTCACCCCTCCACTTT.

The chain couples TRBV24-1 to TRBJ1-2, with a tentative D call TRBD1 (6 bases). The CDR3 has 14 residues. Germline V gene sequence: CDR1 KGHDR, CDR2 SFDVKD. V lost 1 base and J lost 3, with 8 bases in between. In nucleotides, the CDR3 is TGTGCCACCAGTGATTTTGAGGGGGACTATGGCTACACCTTC. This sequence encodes CATSDFEGDYGYTF.

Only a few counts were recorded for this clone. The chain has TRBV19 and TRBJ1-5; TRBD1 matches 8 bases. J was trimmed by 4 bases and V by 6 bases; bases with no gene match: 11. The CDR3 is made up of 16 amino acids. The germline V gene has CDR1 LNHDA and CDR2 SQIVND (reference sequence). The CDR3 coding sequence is TGTGCCAGTAGACACAGCCGAGACAGGGGTAATCAGCCCCAGCATTTT. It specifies CASRHSRDRGNQPQHF.

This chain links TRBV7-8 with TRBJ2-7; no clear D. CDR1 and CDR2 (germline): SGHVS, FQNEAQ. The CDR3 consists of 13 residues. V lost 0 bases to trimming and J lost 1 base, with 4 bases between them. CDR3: CASSLAESYEQYF. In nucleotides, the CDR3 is TGTGCCAGCAGCTTAGCGGAGTCCTACGAGCAGTACTTC.

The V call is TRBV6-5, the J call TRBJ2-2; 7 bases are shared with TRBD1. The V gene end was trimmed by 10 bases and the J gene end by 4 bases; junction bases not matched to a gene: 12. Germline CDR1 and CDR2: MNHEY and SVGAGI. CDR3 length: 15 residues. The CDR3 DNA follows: TGTGCCACCTTGAGGGGGCAGCAAATCACCGGGGAGCTGTTTTTT. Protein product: CATLRGQQITGELFF.

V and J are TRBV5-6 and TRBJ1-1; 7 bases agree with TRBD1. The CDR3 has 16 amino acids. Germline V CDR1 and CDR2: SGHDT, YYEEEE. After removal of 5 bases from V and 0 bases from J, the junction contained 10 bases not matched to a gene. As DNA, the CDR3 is TGTGCCAGCAGTAACAGGGGAGGCTACGTGAACACTGAAGCTTTCTTT. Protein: CASSNRGGYVNTEAFF.

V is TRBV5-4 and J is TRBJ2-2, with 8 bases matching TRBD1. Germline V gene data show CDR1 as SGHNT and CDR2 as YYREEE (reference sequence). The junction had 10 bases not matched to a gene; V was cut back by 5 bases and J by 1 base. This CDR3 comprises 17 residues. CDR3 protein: CASSWSGGRGNTGELFF. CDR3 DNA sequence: TGTGCCAGCAGTTGGTCAGGGGGCAGGGGGAACACCGGGGAGCTGTTTTTT.

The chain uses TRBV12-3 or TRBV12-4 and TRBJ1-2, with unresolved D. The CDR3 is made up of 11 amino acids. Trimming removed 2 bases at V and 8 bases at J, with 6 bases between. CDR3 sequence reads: CASSLRGGYTF. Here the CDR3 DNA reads TGTGCCAGCAGTTTAAGAGGGGGCTACACCTTC.

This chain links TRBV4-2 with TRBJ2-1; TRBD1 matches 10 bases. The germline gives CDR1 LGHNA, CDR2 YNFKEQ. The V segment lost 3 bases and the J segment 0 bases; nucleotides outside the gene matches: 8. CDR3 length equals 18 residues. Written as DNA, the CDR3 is TGTGCCAGCAGCCACCCAGGGACAGGGGAGAGCTCCTACAATGAGCAGTTCTTC. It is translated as CASSHPGTGESSYNEQFF.

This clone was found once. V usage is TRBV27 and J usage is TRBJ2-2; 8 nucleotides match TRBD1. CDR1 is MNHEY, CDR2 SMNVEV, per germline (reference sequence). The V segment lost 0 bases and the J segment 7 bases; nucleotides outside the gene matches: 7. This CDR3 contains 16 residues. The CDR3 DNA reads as TGTGCCAGCAGTTTATCCGGGACAGGCCTTGTCGGGGAGCTGTTTTTT. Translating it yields CASSLSGTGLVGELFF.

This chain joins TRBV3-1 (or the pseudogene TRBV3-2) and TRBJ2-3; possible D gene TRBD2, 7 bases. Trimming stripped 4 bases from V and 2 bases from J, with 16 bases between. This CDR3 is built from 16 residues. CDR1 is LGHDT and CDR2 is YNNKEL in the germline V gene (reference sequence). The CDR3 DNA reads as TGTGCCAGCAGCCGTAAGGGGGGGCCGATCACAGATACGCAGTATTTT. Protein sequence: CASSRKGGPITDTQYF.

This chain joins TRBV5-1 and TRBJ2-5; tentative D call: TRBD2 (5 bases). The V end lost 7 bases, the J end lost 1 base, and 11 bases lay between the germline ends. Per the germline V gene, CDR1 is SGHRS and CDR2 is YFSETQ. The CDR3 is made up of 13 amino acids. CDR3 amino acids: CASQDGVQETQYF. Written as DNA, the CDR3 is TGCGCCAGCCAGGACGGGGTCCAAGAGACCCAGTACTTC.

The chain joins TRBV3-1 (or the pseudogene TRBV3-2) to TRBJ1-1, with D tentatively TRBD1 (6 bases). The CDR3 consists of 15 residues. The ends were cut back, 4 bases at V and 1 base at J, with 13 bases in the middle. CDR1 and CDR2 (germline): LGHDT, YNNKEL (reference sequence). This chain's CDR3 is CASSLTGRQNTEAFF. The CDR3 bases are TGTGCCAGCAGCCTCACAGGGCGCCAGAACACTGAAGCTTTCTTT.

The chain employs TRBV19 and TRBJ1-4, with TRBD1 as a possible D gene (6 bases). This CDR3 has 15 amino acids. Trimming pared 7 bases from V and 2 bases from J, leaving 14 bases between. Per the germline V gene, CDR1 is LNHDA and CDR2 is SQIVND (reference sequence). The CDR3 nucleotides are TGTGCCAGTACCCACTCGACAGGCACTAATGAAAAACTGTTTTTT. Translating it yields CASTHSTGTNEKLFF.

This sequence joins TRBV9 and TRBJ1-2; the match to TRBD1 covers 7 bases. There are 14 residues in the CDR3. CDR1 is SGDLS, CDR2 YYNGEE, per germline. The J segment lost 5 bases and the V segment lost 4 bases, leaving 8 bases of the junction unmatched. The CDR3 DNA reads TGTGCCAGCAGCCCGAACAGGGGTGGGTATGGCTACACCTTC. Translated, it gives CASSPNRGGYGYTF.

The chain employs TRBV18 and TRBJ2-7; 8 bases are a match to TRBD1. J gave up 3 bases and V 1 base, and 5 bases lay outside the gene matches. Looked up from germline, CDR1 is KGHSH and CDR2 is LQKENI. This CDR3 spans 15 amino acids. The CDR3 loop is CASSPQRGTGYEQYF. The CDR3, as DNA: TGTGCCAGCTCACCACAGAGAGGGACAGGCTACGAGCAGTACTTC.

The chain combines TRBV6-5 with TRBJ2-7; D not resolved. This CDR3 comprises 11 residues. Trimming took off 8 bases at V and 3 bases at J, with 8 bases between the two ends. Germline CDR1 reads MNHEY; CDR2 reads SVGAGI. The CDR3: CASRQVYEQYF. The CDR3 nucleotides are TGTGCCAGCCGACAAGTCTACGAGCAGTACTTC.

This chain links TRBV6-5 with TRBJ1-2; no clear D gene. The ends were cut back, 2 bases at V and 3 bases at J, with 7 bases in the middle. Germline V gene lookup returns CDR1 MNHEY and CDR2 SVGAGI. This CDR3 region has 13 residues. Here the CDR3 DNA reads TGTGCCAGCAGTTACGAGCTACACTATGGCTACACCTTC. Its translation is CASSYELHYGYTF.